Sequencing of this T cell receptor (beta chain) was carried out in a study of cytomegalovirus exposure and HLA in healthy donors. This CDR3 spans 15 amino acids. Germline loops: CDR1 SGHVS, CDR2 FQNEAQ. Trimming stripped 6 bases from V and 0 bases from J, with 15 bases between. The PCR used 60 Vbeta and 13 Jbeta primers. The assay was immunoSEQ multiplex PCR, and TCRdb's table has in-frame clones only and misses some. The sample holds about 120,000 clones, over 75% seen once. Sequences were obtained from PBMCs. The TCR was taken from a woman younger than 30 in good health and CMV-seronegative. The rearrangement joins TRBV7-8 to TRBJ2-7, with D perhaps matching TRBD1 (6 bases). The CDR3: CASRPRTGNSYEQYF. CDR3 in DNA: TGTGCCAGCAGACCGAGAACAGGGAACTCCTACGAGCAGTACTTC.